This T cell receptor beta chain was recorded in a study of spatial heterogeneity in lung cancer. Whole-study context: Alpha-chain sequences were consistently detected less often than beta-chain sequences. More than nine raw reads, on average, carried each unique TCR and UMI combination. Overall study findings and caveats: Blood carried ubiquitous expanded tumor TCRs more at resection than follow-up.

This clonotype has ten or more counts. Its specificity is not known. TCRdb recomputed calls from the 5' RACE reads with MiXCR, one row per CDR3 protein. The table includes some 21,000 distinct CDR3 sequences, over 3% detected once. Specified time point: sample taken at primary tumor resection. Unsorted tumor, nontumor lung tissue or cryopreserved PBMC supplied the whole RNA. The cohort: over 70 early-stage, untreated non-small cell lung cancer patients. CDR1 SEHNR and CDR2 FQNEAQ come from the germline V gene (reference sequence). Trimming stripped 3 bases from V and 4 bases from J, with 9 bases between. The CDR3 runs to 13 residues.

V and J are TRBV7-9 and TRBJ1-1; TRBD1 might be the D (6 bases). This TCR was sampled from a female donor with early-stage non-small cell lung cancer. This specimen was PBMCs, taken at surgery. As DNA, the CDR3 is TGTGCCAGCAGCTTCAGGGGACCCACTGAAGCTTTCTTT. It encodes CASSFRGPTEAFF.